The T cell receptor beta chain described here comes from a study of T cell responses to AZD1222 COVID-19 vaccine. Assay used: immunoSEQ multiplex PCR; TCRdb lists only in-frame clones, some missing. This sample yields about 110,000 clones, of which about 94% are seen a single time; 2.9% belongs to the top ten. The analysis combined second doses at about 4 or about 12 weeks. Worth noting for this clone: Its antigen is unknown.

The ends lost 9 bases at V and 0 bases at J; junction bases unmatched: 11. CDR1 is MDHEN, CDR2 SYDVKM, per germline. CDR3 length equals 16 residues. Study observations and caveats: Samples come after the peak T cell response, not at day 14.

This sample comprised peripheral blood, obtained 28 days after the second AZD1222 dose. The J gene is TRBJ1-3, the V gene TRBV28; 7 nucleotides match TRBD1. The clonotype was recovered from an adult who received the AZD1222 COVID-19 vaccine. CDR3 in amino acids: CASYGTAFISGNTIYF. The CDR3 DNA follows: TGTGCCAGTTATGGGACAGCCTTTATCTCTGGAAACACCATATATTTT.